These 7 T cell receptor beta chains came from one sample sequenced in a study of T cell responses to AZD1222 COVID-19 vaccine. Clones were read by immunoSEQ multiplex PCR, and TCRdb kept only the in-frame ones, dropping some. The table includes 150,000 or so clones, about 90% detected once. The sample was peripheral blood, taken 28 days after the second AZD1222 dose. The receptors come from an adult who received the AZD1222 COVID-19 vaccine.

The CDR3 loop reads CATQDGAYEQYF. The CDR3 DNA follows: TGTGCCACCCAAGACGGGGCCTACGAGCAGTACTTC. V is TRBV10-3 and J is TRBJ2-7; TRBD2 is a possible D gene (5 bases). Germline assignment: CDR1 ENHRY and CDR2 SYGVKD. With 10 bases removed from V and 2 bases from J, the gap between germline ends came to 12 bases. The CDR3 runs 12 residues.

The chain recombines TRBV24-1 with TRBJ2-3; TRBD2 agrees at 9 bases. Germline lookup yields CDR1 KGHDR and CDR2 SFDVKD. Germline trimming cut 5 bases from V and 2 bases from J; bases unmatched to any gene: 13. The CDR3 is made up of 18 amino acids. The CDR3 is CATSGLGGGTSFTDTQYF. As DNA, the CDR3 is TGTGCCACCAGTGGATTAGGGGGGGGGACTAGCTTCACAGATACGCAGTATTTT.

The V and J genes are TRBV7-9 and TRBJ2-3; perhaps D is TRBD1 or TRBD2 (6 bases each). Trimming took off 8 bases at V and 6 bases at J, with 18 bases between the two ends. This CDR3 has 14 amino acids. From germline, CDR1 is SEHNR and CDR2 FQNEAQ (reference sequence). DNA of the CDR3: TGTGCCAGCGCTACGGGGGCAGGGACGGATACGCAGTATTTT. It specifies CASATGAGTDTQYF.

This chain connects TRBV5-4 to TRBJ1-2, with unresolved D. CDR1 and CDR2 from the germline V gene are SGHNT and YYREEE (reference sequence). The CDR3 contains 15 residues. Trimming removed 4 bases at V and 5 bases at J, with 18 bases between. In DNA form, the CDR3 reads TGTGCCAGCAGCCCTAAGGGTCTCTTACGGTATGGCTACACCTTC. Its translation is CASSPKGLLRYGYTF.

The chain joins TRBV18 to TRBJ2-2; the match to TRBD2 covers 7 bases. With V trimmed by 6 bases and J by 4 bases, 11 bases remained unmatched. CDR1 is KGHSH and CDR2 is LQKENI in the germline V gene. This CDR3 contains 16 residues. CDR3 protein: CASSPVPAGTTGELFF. The CDR3 DNA reads TGTGCCAGCTCCCCGGTCCCAGCGGGAACCACCGGGGAGCTGTTTTTT.

The V call is TRBV5-1, the J call TRBJ1-2; 9 nucleotides align to TRBD1. CDR1 and CDR2 (germline): SGHRS, YFSETQ. The ends lost 0 bases at V and 8 bases at J; junction bases unmatched: 8. The CDR3 consists of 15 residues. CDR3 coding DNA: TGCGCCAGCAGCTTGGGCGGGACAGGGTACCCGGGCTACACCTTC. Translating it yields CASSLGGTGYPGYTF.

This clone was detected a few times. This chain links TRBV29-1 with TRBJ2-3; 10 bases align to TRBD2. From germline, CDR1 is SQVTM and CDR2 ANQGSEA. The CDR3 contains 12 residues. The V and J ends lost 8 bases and 4 bases, in that order; junction bases with no gene match: 3. The CDR3 loop reads CSQAGGPDTQYF. The CDR3 bases are TGCAGCCAAGCGGGAGGGCCAGATACGCAGTATTTT.